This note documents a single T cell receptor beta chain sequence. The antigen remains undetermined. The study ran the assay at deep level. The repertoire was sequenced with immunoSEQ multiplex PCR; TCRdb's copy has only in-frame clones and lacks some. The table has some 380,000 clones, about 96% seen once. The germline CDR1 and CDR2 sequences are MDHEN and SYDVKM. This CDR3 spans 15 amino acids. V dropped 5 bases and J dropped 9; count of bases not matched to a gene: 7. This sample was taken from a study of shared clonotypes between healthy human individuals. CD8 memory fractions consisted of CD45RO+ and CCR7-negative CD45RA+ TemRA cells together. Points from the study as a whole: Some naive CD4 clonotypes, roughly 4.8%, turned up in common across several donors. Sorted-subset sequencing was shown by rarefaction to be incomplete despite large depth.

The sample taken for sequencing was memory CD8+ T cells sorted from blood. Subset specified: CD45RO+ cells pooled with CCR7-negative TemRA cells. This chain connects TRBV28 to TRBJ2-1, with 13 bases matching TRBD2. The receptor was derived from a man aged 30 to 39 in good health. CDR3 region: CASSIGLAGAREQFF. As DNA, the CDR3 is TGTGCCAGCAGTATCGGACTAGCGGGAGCTCGTGAGCAGTTCTTC.